This TCR beta chain was profiled in a study of identical twins. There are a few counts of this clonotype. TCRdb called the 5' RACE reads again in MiXCR, with one record for every CDR3 protein. The table has hundreds of thousands of distinct CDR3 sequences, 15% to 20% seen once. CDR1 and CDR2 (germline): SNHLY, FYNNEI. Trimming took off 6 bases at V and 2 bases at J, with 19 bases between the two ends. This CDR3 is 16 amino acids long. Separately, the same data were catalogued under a study of T cells expressing NK-cell markers.

The receptor was derived from a woman between 18 and 29 years old in good health. Source material: PBMCs. V and J are TRBV2 and TRBJ2-5; no clear D gene. This chain's CDR3 is CASSPATPEWQETQYF. CDR3 in DNA: TGTGCCAGCAGCCCCGCTACCCCGGAGTGGCAAGAGACCCAGTACTTC.